The 28 T cell receptor beta chains in this list originate from one sample, sequenced in a study of T-cell reconstitution after alpha-beta-depleted transplantation in children (dated by TCRdb to about 2016). To prepare the library, PCR was applied. The listed sequencing device is Illumina HiSeq 2500. To normalize quantification of the TCRbeta repertoire, the TCR libraries were built with molecular barcoding that relied on unique molecular identifiers. In-frame beta chains were kept once TCRdb had trimmed the public reads at Q25 with fastp and called clones with MiXCR. Each record represents a unique CDR3 protein, reported with the most common genes and DNA among its rows. This sample lists roughly 98,000 distinct CDR3 sequences; around 15% were detected once. About 20% of the sample lies in the top ten. What the treatment or condition label conveys for this sample: allogeneic hematopoietic cell transplantation with graft depleted of TCRalphabeta T cells and CD19 B cells.

Material: PBMCs, mostly from graft donor cells, obtained 180 days after TCRalphabeta/CD19-depleted stem cell transplant. The receptors derive from a male patient aged 2 to 9 who had a stem cell transplant for acute lymphoblastic leukemia, so the T cells may come from the graft donor.

The chain has TRBV5-4 and TRBJ1-1, with D tentatively TRBD1 (6 bases). V lost 1 base and J 5 bases, leaving 12 bases between the germline ends. CDR3 length: 14 residues. Germline CDR1 reads SGHNT; CDR2 reads YYREEE (reference sequence). CDR3 protein: CASSLRTEGTEAFF. As DNA, the CDR3 is TGTGCCAGCAGCTTGAGGACAGAGGGGACTGAAGCTTTCTTT.

This chain joins TRBV15 and TRBJ2-2; D gene uncertain. Deletions cut 2 bases from V and 7 bases from J, with 11 bases between. There are 14 residues in the CDR3. Germline V gene data show CDR1 as LNHNV and CDR2 as YYDKDF (reference sequence). In DNA form, the CDR3 reads TGTGCCACCAGCAGAAACCTAAGTAGCGGGGAGCTGTTTTTT. It yields the protein CATSRNLSSGELFF.

This clonotype has only a few counts. The chain recombines TRBV11-2 with TRBJ2-5, with 7 bases matching TRBD1. Germline CDR1 is SGHAT and CDR2 is FQNNGV. This CDR3 region has 15 residues. The V gene end was trimmed by 0 bases and the J gene end by 5 bases; junction bases not matched to a gene: 6. CDR3 in amino acids: CASSLETQGVETQYF. The CDR3 DNA sequence: TGTGCCAGCAGCTTAGAGACCCAGGGGGTGGAGACCCAGTACTTC.

The J gene is TRBJ2-3, the V gene TRBV9, with 7 nucleotides matching TRBD1. CDR3 size: 15 residues. V shed 0 bases, J shed 2 bases, and the junction held 3 bases outside the gene matches. Germline values: CDR1 SGDLS, CDR2 YYNGEE. CDR3 sequence reads: CASSVATGDTDTQYF. For the CDR3, the DNA is TGTGCCAGCAGCGTAGCAACAGGGGACACAGATACGCAGTATTTT.

This chain uses TRBV20-1 with TRBJ1-5, with D perhaps TRBD1 (5 bases). V was pared by 4 bases and J by 2 bases, with 12 bases between. The CDR3 totals 14 residues. Germline CDR1 is DFQATT and CDR2 is SNEGSKA (reference sequence). CDR3 region: CSANGVGGNQPQHF. DNA for the CDR3: TGCAGTGCTAACGGCGTGGGGGGCAATCAGCCCCAGCATTTT.

This clonotype was observed a handful of times. This chain uses TRBV7-2 with TRBJ2-1; 12 nucleotides align to TRBD2. The CDR3 is 17 residues long. Germline CDR1 is SGHTA and CDR2 is FQGNSA. The ends lost 1 base at V and 10 bases at J; junction bases unmatched: 11. CDR3 in amino acids: CASSLVRLAGGPEEQFF. CDR3 nucleotides: TGTGCCAGCAGCTTAGTTAGGCTAGCGGGGGGGCCGGAAGAGCAGTTCTTC.

This clonotype was observed a few times. The J gene is TRBJ1-1, the V gene TRBV4-1; a possible D gene is TRBD1 (5 bases). The CDR3 totals 14 residues. The V gene lost 0 bases and the J gene lost 11 bases, with 16 bases spanning the gap. Germline-derived CDR1 and CDR2 are MGHRA and YSYEKL. The CDR3 is CASSQDGWGWGAFF. The CDR3 coding sequence is TGCGCCAGCAGCCAAGATGGTTGGGGATGGGGGGCTTTCTTT.

CDR3 sequence (DNA): TGTGCCAGCAGGGGGGGCCGACAGGGGGCGCGGAGGGAGCAGTACTTC. It is translated as CASRGGRQGARREQYF. The rearrangement links TRBV11-2 to TRBJ2-7, with 10 positions matching TRBD1. CDR3 length: 16 residues. Trimming cost V 6 bases and J 7 bases; bases outside gene matches: 15. Germline CDR1 reads SGHAT; CDR2 reads FQNNGV.

This chain joins TRBV5-1 and TRBJ2-7; 9 bases are shared with TRBD1. The junction had 7 bases not matched to a gene; V was cut back by 4 bases and J by 5 bases. The CDR3 contains 14 residues. CDR1 SGHRS and CDR2 YFSETQ come from the germline V gene. The CDR3 nucleotides are TGCGCCAGCAGCCCGGGACAGGGTTTCGACGAGCAGTACTTC. Translation: CASSPGQGFDEQYF.

The chain is built from TRBV5-1 and TRBJ1-4; 9 positions match TRBD1. CDR1 is SGHRS, CDR2 YFSETQ, per germline. Trimming removed 5 bases from V and 7 bases from J; junction bases left unmatched: 6. The CDR3 contains 14 residues. The CDR3 is CASRATGGSEKLFF. CDR3 sequence (DNA): TGCGCCAGCAGGGCTACAGGGGGCAGTGAAAAACTGTTTTTT.

This clonotype came up a few times. The CDR3 region is CSARFQSYEQYF. CDR3 DNA sequence: TGCAGTGCTAGATTCCAGTCCTACGAGCAGTACTTC. This chain joins TRBV20-1 and TRBJ2-7; D remains ambiguous. CDR1 is DFQATT, CDR2 SNEGSKA, per germline (reference sequence). The CDR3 has 12 amino acids. The V and J ends lost 2 bases and 1 base respectively, with 6 bases between them.

This clonotype has at least ten counts. The chain carries TRBV20-1 and TRBJ1-2, with 8 bases that match TRBD1. The length of the CDR3 is 14 residues. Germline CDR1 and CDR2: DFQATT and SNEGSKA (reference sequence). After removal of 5 bases from V and 4 bases from J, the junction contained 9 bases not matched to a gene. The CDR3 is CSALVPGTGYGYTF. As DNA, the CDR3 is TGCAGTGCTCTAGTCCCCGGGACAGGCTATGGCTACACCTTC.

The chain links TRBV3-1 to TRBJ2-2, with a tentative D call TRBD2 (5 bases). V lost 4 bases to trimming and J lost 5 bases, with 11 bases between them. The CDR3 extends over 14 amino acids. Germline lookup yields CDR1 LGHDT and CDR2 YNNKEL (reference sequence). The CDR3 region is CASSRIGETGELFF. The CDR3 bases are TGTGCCAGCAGCCGAATCGGGGAAACCGGGGAGCTGTTTTTT.

This chain joins TRBV6-5 and TRBJ2-7, with a possible D match to TRBD1 (7 bases). V lost 5 bases and J lost 2, with 16 bases in between. Germline V gene lookup returns CDR1 MNHEY and CDR2 SVGAGI. This CDR3 contains 15 residues. As DNA, the CDR3 is TGTGCCAGCAGTAACCCAGGGGGGCCCACCTACGAGCAGTACTTC. Residues: CASSNPGGPTYEQYF.

The chain links TRBV6-5 to TRBJ2-6, with 11 positions matching TRBD1. The V gene's germline CDR1 is MNHEY and CDR2 SVGAGI. V gave up 2 bases and J gave up 2 bases; unmatched junction bases: 5. CDR3 length: 18 residues. Written as DNA, the CDR3 is TGTGCCAGCAGTTACGGACAGGGGGCTCTCACTGGGGCCAACGTCCTGACTTTC. Translating gives CASSYGQGALTGANVLTF.

The chain couples TRBV5-1 to TRBJ2-2; D may be TRBD1 or TRBD2 (7 bases each). The CDR3 is 17 residues long. CDR1 is SGHRS, CDR2 YFSETQ, per germline. V lost 0 bases and J lost 0, with 12 bases in between. CDR3 DNA: TGCGCCAGCAGCTTGGCCCAGGGGGGGACGAACACCGGGGAGCTGTTTTTT. It specifies CASSLAQGGTNTGELFF.

The rearrangement joins TRBV12-3 or TRBV12-4 to TRBJ1-1, with D unclear. This CDR3 has 14 residues. V dropped 6 bases and J dropped 7 bases, with 18 bases sitting between them. Written as DNA, the CDR3 is TGTGCCAGCAGCACCGGACTCAAGTCCCATGAAGCTTTCTTT. Amino acids: CASSTGLKSHEAFF.

This clonotype is a singleton in its sample. This chain links TRBV30 with TRBJ1-1, with 8 bases identical to TRBD1. Losses at the gene ends were 5 bases for V and 4 bases for J; bases not matched to a gene: 0. CDR1 and CDR2 from the germline V gene are GTSNPN and SVGIG (reference sequence). The CDR3 runs 11 residues. The DNA for the CDR3 is TGTGCCTGGGACAGGGGCACTGAAGCTTTCTTT. This translates into CAWDRGTEAFF.

This clonotype has just a few counts. The V call is TRBV5-6, the J call TRBJ2-7; 8 nucleotides match TRBD1. Germline lookup yields CDR1 SGHDT and CDR2 YYEEEE. The CDR3 covers 15 residues. Unmatched junction bases numbered 10, after V lost 4 bases and J lost 4 bases. The CDR3 nucleotides are TGTGCCAGCAGCCTCAAGGGGACAGGAAGATACGAGCAGTACTTC. Its translation: CASSLKGTGRYEQYF.

This clonotype was counted only a few times. V and J are TRBV5-1 and TRBJ2-1; D might be TRBD2 (6 bases). CDR1 and CDR2 from the germline V gene are SGHRS and YFSETQ. V was cut by 3 bases and J by 5 bases, with 18 bases left in between. The CDR3 loop spans 16 amino acids. CDR3 in amino acids: CASSYGGSGTNNEQFF. As DNA, the CDR3 is TGCGCCAGCAGCTACGGAGGGTCAGGGACCAACAATGAGCAGTTCTTC.

The chain carries TRBV27 and TRBJ2-7; TRBD2 agrees at 10 bases. With V trimmed by 5 bases and J by 2 bases, 3 bases remained unmatched. Germline loops: CDR1 MNHEY, CDR2 SMNVEV (reference sequence). The CDR3 loop spans 14 amino acids. CDR3 amino acids: CASSPLAGAYEQYF. CDR3 DNA: TGTGCCAGCAGTCCGCTAGCGGGGGCCTACGAGCAGTACTTC.

There are a few counts of this clonotype. The rearrangement links TRBV6-1 to TRBJ2-3; D is possibly TRBD1 or TRBD2 (6 bases each). The CDR3 has 18 amino acids. The germline V and J ends were trimmed by 5 bases and 2 bases, with 23 bases remaining between them. CDR1 is MNHNS and CDR2 is SASEGT in the germline V gene. Here the CDR3 reads CASSKLLLAGGVTDTQYF. In nucleotides, the CDR3 is TGTGCCAGCAGTAAACTCCTACTAGCCGGGGGCGTCACAGATACGCAGTATTTT.

This clonotype was observed a few times. The V and J genes are TRBV6-1 and TRBJ1-1; D unresolved. The V end was cut by 6 bases, the J end by 5 bases, with 19 bases between. Germline CDR1 is MNHNS and CDR2 is SASEGT. The CDR3 is 15 residues long. The CDR3 DNA reads as TGTGCCAGCAGACGACTCCGCGGGGATTTAACTGAAGCTTTCTTT. As protein: CASRRLRGDLTEAFF.

This clonotype has more than one count but fewer than ten. The chain couples TRBV6-5 to TRBJ2-5; unclear D gene. V gave up 5 bases and J gave up 4 bases, with 14 bases separating them. This CDR3 has 14 amino acids. Germline CDR1 and CDR2: MNHEY and SVGAGI. The chain's CDR3 is CASSTDKAGETQYF. The CDR3, as DNA: TGTGCCAGCAGTACCGACAAGGCCGGAGAGACCCAGTACTTC.

Turning to this clonotype: A junction boundary mismatches the germline segment, possibly from a read error. This sequence joins TRBV20-1 and TRBJ2-1; D possibly corresponds to TRBD2 (6 bases). The germline V gene has CDR1 DFQATT and CDR2 SNEGSKA (reference sequence). The length of the CDR3 is 16 residues. DNA of the CDR3: TGCTGTGCTAGGGACTCTGGCGGGCTGCGTGCCAATGAGCAGTTCTTC. Residues: CCARDSGGLRANEQFF.

The chain couples TRBV7-9 to TRBJ2-1; 15 nucleotides line up with TRBD2. This CDR3 contains 17 residues. Germline assignment: CDR1 SEHNR and CDR2 FQNEAQ (reference sequence). J was trimmed by 5 bases and V by 5 bases; bases with no gene match: 7. The CDR3 DNA sequence: TGTGCCAGCAGCATCCGGACTAGCGGGGGGGTTAACAATGAGCAGTTCTTC. It encodes CASSIRTSGGVNNEQFF. The variable domain in full, with the rest retrieved from reference TRBV7-9 and TRBJ2-1, is DTGVSQNPRHKITKRGQNVTFRCDPISEHNRLYWYRQTLGQGPEFLTYFQNEAQLEKSRLLSDRFSAERPKGSFSTLEIQRTEQGDSAMYLCASSIRTSGGVNNEQFFGPGTRLTVL.

This clonotype was detected many times. The chain recombines TRBV20-1 with TRBJ2-7, with 8 positions matching TRBD2. The V segment lost 0 bases and the J segment 3 bases; nucleotides outside the gene matches: 7. The CDR3 is 15 amino acids. Germline V gene lookup returns CDR1 DFQATT and CDR2 SNEGSKA (reference sequence). The CDR3 nucleotides read TGCAGTGCTAGAGATGTCGGGGGGGGATACTACGAGCAGTACTTC. Amino acids: CSARDVGGGYYEQYF.

The chain recombines TRBV12-3 or TRBV12-4 with TRBJ1-2; D possibly corresponds to TRBD1 (5 bases). This CDR3 region has 14 residues. V was cut by 6 bases and J by 2 bases, with 13 bases left in between. CDR3 sequence: CASSSSPGNYGYTF. CDR3 DNA: TGTGCCAGCAGCTCCTCCCCAGGGAACTATGGCTACACCTTC.